These 32 T cell receptor beta chains were all obtained from the same sample, sequenced in a study of shared clonotypes between healthy human individuals. TCRdb keeps only in-frame clones here, not all; method: immunoSEQ multiplex PCR. The sample has 2.5 million or so clones, around 90% seen once; the top ten hold over 0.12%. The sample was naive CD4+ T cells sorted from blood. The subset is: CD45RA+ positively selected. The receptor set was obtained from a man in his late teens or twenties in good health.

This clone was counted a few times. This chain links TRBV14 with TRBJ2-7; no reliable D call. The V end was cut by 4 bases, the J end by 2 bases, with 15 bases between. CDR1 and CDR2 from the germline V gene are SGHDN and FVKESK. This CDR3 region has 15 residues. The CDR3 nucleotides read TGTGCCAGCAGCCTCGAGGAACAGTCGCCCTACGAGCAGTACTTC. Protein sequence: CASSLEEQSPYEQYF.

The V call is TRBV6-1, the J call TRBJ1-5, with no clear D. CDR3 length: 13 residues. Looked up from germline, CDR1 is MNHNS and CDR2 is SASEGT. The V and J ends lost 0 bases and 7 bases respectively, with 7 bases between them. CDR3 amino acids: CASSEASRQPQHF. The CDR3 coding sequence is TGTGCCAGCAGTGAAGCGTCGAGACAGCCCCAGCATTTT.

A single count supports this clone. The V call is TRBV4-3, the J call TRBJ2-5; either TRBD1 or TRBD2 may supply D (5 bases each). Germline V gene data show CDR1 as LGHNA and CDR2 as YSLEER. Trimming left V 2 bases short and J 7 bases short, with 17 bases between. This CDR3 contains 15 residues. The CDR3 protein is CASSQQGGQEGTQYF. CDR3 coding DNA: TGCGCCAGCAGCCAACAGGGTGGGCAAGAGGGGACCCAGTACTTC.

The chain has TRBV2 and TRBJ1-1, with 7 bases matching TRBD1. The CDR3 totals 17 residues. After removal of 5 bases from V and 0 bases from J, the junction contained 12 bases not matched to a gene. Per the germline V gene, CDR1 is SNHLY and CDR2 is FYNNEI. CDR3 DNA sequence: TGTGCCAGCAGTATGAACAGGGGACGCAATATGAACACTGAAGCTTTCTTT. Translated: CASSMNRGRNMNTEAFF.

A word on this clone: The same CDR3 arises from other DNA sequences in this sample as well. CDR3 residues: CASSPKGAGNTIYF. As DNA, the CDR3 is TGTGCCAGCAGCCCGAAGGGGGCTGGAAACACCATATATTTT. The chain combines TRBV7-9 with TRBJ1-3, with D possibly matching TRBD1 (6 bases). V gave up 5 bases and J gave up 2 bases, with 10 bases separating them. The CDR3 totals 14 residues. Germline CDR1 and CDR2: SEHNR and FQNEAQ (reference sequence).

This rearrangement joins TRBV10-3 to TRBJ2-3; 9 nucleotides match TRBD1. V gave up 10 bases and J gave up 2 bases; unmatched junction bases: 10. Germline V gives CDR1 ENHRY, CDR2 SYGVKD. This CDR3 contains 15 residues. Here the CDR3 DNA reads TGTGCCACCATGCAGGACAGGGGCTACACAGATACGCAGTATTTT. Translating it yields CATMQDRGYTDTQYF.

The chain recombines TRBV30 with TRBJ1-3; TRBD1 might be the D (5 bases). CDR3 size: 16 residues. V was trimmed by 0 bases and J by 0 bases, leaving 12 bases between them. CDR1 is GTSNPN and CDR2 is SVGIG in the germline V gene (reference sequence). CDR3 protein: CAWSVRGRSSGNTIYF. The DNA for the CDR3 is TGTGCCTGGAGTGTTCGGGGCCGAAGCTCTGGAAACACCATATATTTT.

V and J are TRBV4-1 and TRBJ2-5; 7 bases line up with TRBD2. Looked up from germline, CDR1 is MGHRA and CDR2 is YSYEKL. V was clipped by 4 bases and J by 1 base; unmatched bases: 3. There are 14 residues in the CDR3. CDR3 in DNA: TGCGCCAGCAGCCCCAGCGGGGTCCAAGAGACCCAGTACTTC. Translation gives CASSPSGVQETQYF.

The chain joins TRBV11-2 to TRBJ2-5; TRBD2 agrees at 7 bases. The J call may be faulty, since TRBJ2-7 better matches the DNA end. In germline, CDR1 is SGHAT, CDR2 FQNNGV. This CDR3 has 18 amino acids. CDR3 region: CASSRSQLTGGYSYEQYF. The CDR3 DNA reads as TGTGCCAGCAGCCGCTCCCAACTGACGGGGGGATACTCCTACGAGCAGTACTTC.

This clone was observed a handful of times. The chain combines TRBV5-4 with TRBJ1-5; D is undetermined. Germline V gene lookup returns CDR1 SGHNT and CDR2 YYREEE (reference sequence). The V end was cut by 1 base, the J end by 6 bases, with 8 bases between. CDR3 size: 13 residues. The CDR3 DNA reads TGTGCCAGCAGCTTGCAAGGATCTCAGCCCCAGCATTTT. Translating it yields CASSLQGSQPQHF.

The chain recombines TRBV18 with TRBJ2-7; a possible D gene is TRBD1 (5 bases). Trimming removed 0 bases from V and 2 bases from J, with 11 bases in between. The CDR3 has 15 amino acids. The germline gives CDR1 KGHSH, CDR2 LQKENI. The CDR3 DNA follows: TGTGCCAGCTCACCACCTTCAGGGCGAGCCTACGAGCAGTACTTC. Translated, it gives CASSPPSGRAYEQYF.

This clone is a singleton in its sample. The chain couples TRBV28 to TRBJ2-1; 8 nucleotides match TRBD1. In germline, CDR1 is MDHEN, CDR2 SYDVKM. The J segment lost 4 bases and the V segment lost 6 bases, leaving 8 bases of the junction unmatched. The CDR3 extends over 15 amino acids. The CDR3 loop reads CASSSSGGEYNEQFF. The CDR3 coding sequence is TGTGCCAGCAGCTCGTCAGGGGGCGAGTACAATGAGCAGTTCTTC.

V and J are TRBV11-3 and TRBJ1-1, with D tentatively TRBD1 (6 bases). The CDR3 is 15 amino acids. In germline, CDR1 is SGHNT, CDR2 YENEEA. Between the trimmed V and J ends, which lost 0 bases and 1 base, there was a span of 9 bases. The CDR3 sequence is CASSLDGQSNTEAFF. The CDR3 DNA reads as TGTGCCAGCAGCTTAGATGGACAGTCGAACACTGAAGCTTTCTTT.

J is TRBJ2-2 and V is TRBV5-5; D is uncertain. Per germline, CDR1 SGHKS and CDR2 YYEKEE (reference sequence). CDR3 length equals 16 residues. V was trimmed by 0 bases and J by 0 bases, leaving 9 bases between them. This CDR3 is CASSLGLSANTGELFF. The CDR3 DNA reads as TGTGCCAGCAGCTTGGGCCTATCTGCGAACACCGGGGAGCTGTTTTTT.

The rearrangement links TRBV10-3 to TRBJ1-4; 10 positions agree with TRBD1. V shed 8 bases, J shed 6 bases, and the junction held 6 bases outside the gene matches. The CDR3 loop spans 14 amino acids. The V gene's germline CDR1 is ENHRY and CDR2 SYGVKD. DNA for the CDR3: TGTGCCATCCACCCAGGGACAGGGGATGAAAAACTGTTTTTT. Amino acid sequence: CAIHPGTGDEKLFF.

V gene TRBV4-1 combines with J gene TRBJ2-2; 10 bases match TRBD2. Germline CDR1 MGHRA, CDR2 YSYEKL. CDR3 length: 18 residues. The V gene end was trimmed by 0 bases and the J gene end by 7 bases; junction bases not matched to a gene: 11. The DNA for the CDR3 is TGCGCCAGCAGCCAAGATGGGCTAGCGGGAGTATTGGGCGGGGAGCTGTTTTTT. It yields the protein CASSQDGLAGVLGGELFF.

With respect to this clone: Other DNA sequences in the same sample also yield this CDR3. This chain connects TRBV19 to TRBJ1-5; D is uncertain. Germline V gene sequence: CDR1 LNHDA, CDR2 SQIVND (reference sequence). The V gene lost 4 bases and the J gene lost 1 base, with 5 bases spanning the gap. The CDR3 is 13 residues long. This chain's CDR3 is CASSTQSNQPQHF. CDR3 sequence (DNA): TGTGCCAGTAGTACCCAAAGCAATCAGCCCCAGCATTTT.

V and J are TRBV23-1 and TRBJ2-7; D may be TRBD1 (5 bases). TRBV23-1 is an ORF, and what it does is uncertain. The V end lost 1 base, the J end lost 0 bases, and 10 bases lay between the germline ends. CDR3 size: 15 residues. The chain's CDR3 is CASSQLQALSYEQYF. DNA of the CDR3: TGCGCCAGCAGTCAATTACAGGCCCTCTCCTACGAGCAGTACTTC.

About this clone itself: Other DNA sequences in the same sample also yield this CDR3. The chain couples TRBV9 to TRBJ1-5; no clear D. The germline CDR1 and CDR2 sequences are SGDLS and YYNGEE. V lost 2 bases and J 4 bases, leaving 10 bases between the germline ends. CDR3 length: 14 residues. The CDR3 reads CASSVGQNNQPQHF. As DNA, the CDR3 is TGTGCCAGCAGCGTTGGGCAGAATAATCAGCCCCAGCATTTT. Full variable domain (missing parts from reference TRBV9 and TRBJ1-5): DSGVTQTPKHLITATGQRVTLRCSPRSGDLSVYWYQQSLDQGLQFLIQYYNGEERAKGNILERFSAQQFPDLHSELNLSSLELGDSALYFCASSVGQNNQPQHFGDGTRLSIL.

CDR3 nucleotide sequence: TGTGCCAGCAGACTAGCGGGAGGTGCCTATGAGCAGTTCTTC. This codes for CASRLAGGAYEQFF. The rearrangement uses TRBV28 and TRBJ2-1; the match to TRBD2 covers 12 bases. Germline V gives CDR1 MDHEN, CDR2 SYDVKM. V shed 6 bases, J shed 8 bases, and the junction held 5 bases outside the gene matches. The CDR3 has 14 amino acids.

The chain recombines TRBV19 with TRBJ1-5; D uncertain. Germline-derived CDR1 and CDR2 are LNHDA and SQIVND (reference sequence). The CDR3 sequence is 14 residues long. Trimming left V 5 bases short and J 0 bases short, with 8 bases between. CDR3 nucleotides: TGTGCCAGTAGTGCGGTGAATAGCAATCAGCCCCAGCATTTT. This translates into CASSAVNSNQPQHF.

The V call is TRBV28, the J call TRBJ2-7; a weak D match, TRBD2 (5 bases). CDR3 size: 14 residues. V was pared by 4 bases and J by 2 bases, with 12 bases between. The germline gives CDR1 MDHEN, CDR2 SYDVKM. DNA of the CDR3: TGTGCCAGCAGTTCACTCATGGGAGCCTACGAGCAGTACTTC. This codes for CASSSLMGAYEQYF.

This rearrangement joins TRBV6-6 to TRBJ2-2, with D perhaps matching TRBD2 (5 bases). Trimming pared 2 bases from V and 5 bases from J, leaving 9 bases between. CDR1 and CDR2 from the germline V gene are MNHNY and SVGAGI (reference sequence). The length of the CDR3 is 14 residues. CDR3 loop: CASSYVGETGELFF. In DNA, the CDR3 is TGTGCCAGCAGTTACGTCGGGGAAACCGGGGAGCTGTTTTTT.

The chain joins TRBV6-5 to TRBJ1-6; possible D gene TRBD1, 5 bases. This CDR3 has 15 residues. V was trimmed by 1 base and J by 9 bases, leaving 13 bases between them. CDR1 is MNHEY and CDR2 is SVGAGI in the germline V gene. CDR3 bases: TGTGCCAGCAGTTACTGGGGCAGGGAATCTTCACCCCTCCACTTT. This sequence encodes CASSYWGRESSPLHF.

The V call is TRBV21-1, the J call TRBJ2-7; the table's TRBD2 call for D was not verified on the DNA. TRBV21-1 is a pseudogene. The length of the CDR3 is 15 residues. The CDR3 loop is CASSKSSGGPHEQYF. The CDR3 nucleotides are TGTGCCAGCAGCAAGTCTAGCGGTGGCCCCCACGAGCAGTACTTC.

To note about this clone: Other DNA sequences in the sample encode the same CDR3. The rearrangement links TRBV27 to TRBJ1-6, with D possibly matching TRBD1 (6 bases). V was shortened by 5 bases and J by 6 bases, with 11 bases between the two germline ends. Germline lookup yields CDR1 MNHEY and CDR2 SMNVEV (reference sequence). This CDR3 spans 14 amino acids. This chain's CDR3 is CASSLGQGNSPLHF. CDR3 coding DNA: TGTGCCAGCAGTCTGGGACAAGGTAATTCACCCCTCCACTTT.

As DNA, the CDR3 is TGTGCCAGCAGTTTGACAGTAACCTCCTCACCCCTCCACTTT. This encodes CASSLTVTSSPLHF. The rearrangement joins TRBV6-5 to TRBJ1-6; TRBD1 might be the D (5 bases). This CDR3 has 14 residues. Germline CDR1 MNHEY, CDR2 SVGAGI. Trimming removed 4 bases from V and 10 bases from J, with 14 bases in between.

The chain employs TRBV6-5 and TRBJ1-5; 7 nucleotides line up with TRBD1. The CDR3 is made up of 14 amino acids. Germline loops: CDR1 MNHEY, CDR2 SVGAGI. V gave up 2 bases and J gave up 9 bases; unmatched junction bases: 7. CDR3 sequence (DNA): TGTGCCAGCAGTTACGACAGGGAGTTGGGGCCCCAGCATTTT. It translates to CASSYDRELGPQHF.

The chain is built from TRBV19 and TRBJ2-1; 9 bases line up with TRBD1. Per germline, CDR1 LNHDA and CDR2 SQIVND (reference sequence). J was trimmed by 4 bases and V by 3 bases; bases with no gene match: 7. This CDR3 spans 16 amino acids. The CDR3, as DNA: TGTGCCAGTAGTATGTTGACAGGGGGTCTTTACAATGAGCAGTTCTTC. It codes for CASSMLTGGLYNEQFF.

The rearrangement links TRBV5-1 to TRBJ1-1; maybe TRBD1 (6 bases). Trimming stripped 2 bases from V and 4 bases from J, with 9 bases between. The germline CDR1 and CDR2 sequences are SGHRS and YFSETQ. CDR3 length: 13 amino acids. The DNA of the CDR3 is TGCGCCAGCAGCTTCCAGGGGTCCACTGAAGCTTTCTTT. This gives the protein CASSFQGSTEAFF.

The rearrangement joins TRBV6-1 to TRBJ2-3, with TRBD2 matching 9 bases. V was clipped by 1 base and J by 2 bases; unmatched bases: 4. Germline assignment: CDR1 MNHNS and CDR2 SASEGT. This CDR3 comprises 16 residues. The CDR3 loop reads CASSEVAGALTDTQYF. CDR3 nucleotide sequence: TGTGCCAGCAGTGAAGTAGCGGGGGCCCTCACAGATACGCAGTATTTT.

V usage is TRBV10-2 and J usage is TRBJ2-2; unclear D gene. Germline-derived CDR1 and CDR2 are WSHSY and SAAADI. V was pared by 3 bases and J by 4 bases, with 3 bases between. The CDR3 has 12 amino acids. The DNA of the CDR3 is TGCGCCAGCAGTGACCCCACCGGGGAGCTGTTTTTT. This sequence encodes CASSDPTGELFF.